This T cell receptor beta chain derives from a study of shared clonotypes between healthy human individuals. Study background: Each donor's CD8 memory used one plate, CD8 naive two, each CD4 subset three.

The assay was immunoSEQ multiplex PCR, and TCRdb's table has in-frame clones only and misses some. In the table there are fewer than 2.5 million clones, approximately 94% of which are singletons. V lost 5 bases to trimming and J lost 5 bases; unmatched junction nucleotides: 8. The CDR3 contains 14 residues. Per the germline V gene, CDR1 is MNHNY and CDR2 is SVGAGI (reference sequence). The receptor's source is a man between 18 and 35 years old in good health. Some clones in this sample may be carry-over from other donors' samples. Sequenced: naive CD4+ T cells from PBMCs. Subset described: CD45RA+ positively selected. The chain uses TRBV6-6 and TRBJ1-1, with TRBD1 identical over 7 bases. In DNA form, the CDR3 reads TGTGCCAGCAGTACCCGAGGGGGCCTGACTGAAGCTTTCTTT. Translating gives CASSTRGGLTEAFF.